This TCR beta chain appears in the sequencing data of a study of T-cell memory formation after mild COVID-19. General observations from the study: Clones that contracted from day 15 to 85 were balanced CD4/CD8, while later expanders leaned CD4+.

This CDR3 has 19 residues. Germline V gene lookup returns CDR1 SGHTA and CDR2 FQGNSA. The V gene end was trimmed by 4 bases and the J gene end by 6 bases; junction bases not matched to a gene: 12. TCRdb itself ran the 5' RACE reads through MiXCR, one entry per CDR3 protein. The table has around 300,000 distinct CDR3 sequences, roughly an eighth seen once. About this clonotype itself: Its antigen is still unknown.

The receptor's source is a man aged 18 to 30 who had mild COVID-19 (a few samples of this study predate the infection). Cell type and time point are not known. Source material: PBMCs or a T cell subset sorted from them (not recorded which). V gene TRBV7-2 combines with J gene TRBJ2-2, with 15 bases fitting TRBD2. The chain's CDR3 is CASSSRDGLAGGPAGELFF. The CDR3, as DNA: TGTGCCAGCAGCTCCCGGGACGGACTAGCGGGGGGGCCCGCCGGGGAGCTGTTTTTT.